The clone carrying this T cell receptor beta chain was seen only once. Its antigen is unknown. This record comes from a study of T cell responses to AZD1222 COVID-19 vaccine. Study findings and constraints: The donor cohort was predominantly white British with a female majority, and clonal diversity may have been underestimated. The study found Spike-specific TCR breadth and depth rose after two AZD1222 doses. Unmutated regions of variants are reportedly targeted by nearly half of spike-specific TCRs. Researchers took repertoire samples only after the peak T cell response had come.

The V gene end was trimmed by 0 bases and the J gene end by 5 bases; junction bases not matched to a gene: 6. The CDR3 sequence is 16 residues long. CDR1 SGHTA and CDR2 FQGTGA come from the germline V gene. Only in-frame clones appear in the TCRdb table, and some are missing; sequencing was by immunoSEQ multiplex PCR. The table records some 90,000 clones, roughly 87% of them present only once. The J gene is TRBJ2-5, the V gene TRBV7-3; 10 nucleotides match TRBD1. The TCR sequence derives from an adult in good health. This material consisted of peripheral blood, taken on day 0 of AZD1222 vaccination. CDR3 loop: CASSLTPTGGFETQYF. CDR3 bases: TGTGCCAGCAGCTTAACGCCGACAGGGGGCTTTGAGACCCAGTACTTC. The full variable domain, completed using reference TRBV7-3 and TRBJ2-5, is GAGVSQTPSNKVTEKGKYVELRCDPISGHTALYWYRQSLGQGPEFLIYFQGTGAADDSGLPNDRFFAVRPEGSVSTLKIQRTERGDSAVYLCASSLTPTGGFETQYFGPGTRLLVL.